Listed here is a single T cell receptor (beta chain). The data stem from a study of beta chain features in type 1 diabetes. Trimming removed 0 bases from V and 4 bases from J, with 6 bases in between. This CDR3 is built from 13 residues. Germline V gene sequence: CDR1 LNHNV, CDR2 YYDKDF (reference sequence). TCRB transcripts that were expressed got sequenced, as all of the isolated RNA had been reverse transcribed. Clones were read by immunoSEQ multiplex PCR, and TCRdb kept only the in-frame ones, dropping some. Here the sample spans hundreds of thousands of clones, approximately 30% being singletons.

The sample taken for sequencing was naive CD4+ T cells from blood. The gene calls are TRBV15 and TRBJ1-2, with D tentatively TRBD1 (5 bases). The source of this sequence is a man aged 18 to 30 in good health. DNA of the CDR3: TGTGCCACCAGCAGAGACAGGGCCTATGGCTACACCTTC. Its protein is CATSRDRAYGYTF.